This entry lists 30 T cell receptor beta chains sequenced from one sample in a study of blood T cell repertoires in COVID-19. The assay was immunoSEQ multiplex PCR, and TCRdb's table has in-frame clones only and misses some. The sample includes a few hundred thousand clones, about 89% of them seen just once. The sequencing input was peripheral blood. The receptors here all came from a man aged 25-45 years with acute or convalescent COVID-19.

This sequence joins TRBV6-5 and TRBJ1-6, with 9 bases matching TRBD1. Germline V lookup: CDR1 MNHEY, CDR2 SVGAGI. V dropped 6 bases and J dropped 9; count of bases not matched to a gene: 9. This CDR3 has 15 residues. The CDR3 region is CASSLGQGGGSPLHF. The CDR3 DNA is TGTGCCAGCAGCCTGGGACAGGGAGGAGGTTCACCCCTCCACTTT.

On this clone: A read error may produce the germline difference seen at one junction end. The CDR3 is CASSLGGLDQETQYF. The CDR3 nucleotides read TGCGCCAGCAGCTTGGGGGGACTCGACCAGGAGACCCAGTACTTC. The chain has TRBV5-1 and TRBJ2-5, with D possibly matching TRBD2 (6 bases). Germline CDR1 reads SGHRS; CDR2 reads YFSETQ. This CDR3 is built from 15 residues.

The CDR3 here is CASSQEWEGREETQYF. Written as DNA, the CDR3 is TGTGCCAGCAGCCAAGAGTGGGAGGGCCGCGAAGAGACCCAGTACTTC. The chain employs TRBV3-1 (or the pseudogene TRBV3-2) and TRBJ2-5; 7 bases agree with TRBD2. The ends lost 0 bases at V and 3 bases at J; junction bases unmatched: 7. Germline V lookup: CDR1 LGHDT, CDR2 YNNKEL (reference sequence). The CDR3 contains 16 residues.

The sample holds a few counts of this clone. The V and J genes are TRBV18 and TRBJ2-1, with D perhaps matching TRBD1 (5 bases). The V gene lost 3 bases and the J gene lost 0 bases, with 12 bases spanning the gap. Germline V gene sequence: CDR1 KGHSH, CDR2 LQKENI. The CDR3 totals 16 residues. In nucleotides, the CDR3 is TGTGCCAGCTCACCCGTCAAGGGGAACTCCTACAATGAGCAGTTCTTC. Encoded protein: CASSPVKGNSYNEQFF.

J is TRBJ1-5 and V is TRBV19, with 9 bases matching TRBD1. J was trimmed by 6 bases and V by 7 bases; bases with no gene match: 16. The germline V gene encodes CDR1 LNHDA and CDR2 SQIVND (reference sequence). The CDR3 loop spans 17 amino acids. The chain's CDR3 is CASTSRAGQGFRQPQHF. The CDR3 DNA reads TGTGCCAGTACCTCGAGGGCGGGACAGGGTTTTCGTCAGCCCCAGCATTTT.

This rearrangement joins TRBV5-1 to TRBJ2-7; D not certain. Per germline, CDR1 SGHRS and CDR2 YFSETQ. V lost 0 bases to trimming and J lost 3 bases, with 7 bases between them. This CDR3 contains 13 residues. CDR3: CASSLVINYEQYF. The CDR3 nucleotides read TGCGCCAGCAGCTTGGTCATCAACTACGAGCAGTACTTC.

This clone was observed a single time. The chain employs TRBV4-1 and TRBJ1-2, with 9 bases fitting TRBD1. Per germline, CDR1 MGHRA and CDR2 YSYEKL. CDR3 size: 15 residues. The V and J ends lost 4 bases and 5 bases, in that order; junction bases with no gene match: 8. The CDR3 here is CASSRIGDRAYGYTF. The CDR3 DNA sequence: TGCGCCAGCAGCCGGATCGGGGACAGGGCATATGGCTACACCTTC.

The chain has TRBV12-3 or TRBV12-4 and TRBJ1-1; 7 bases are shared with TRBD1. CDR3 size: 13 residues. V shed 6 bases, J shed 3 bases, and the junction held 4 bases outside the gene matches. CDR3: CASSDRADTEAFF. CDR3 in DNA: TGTGCCAGCAGCGACAGGGCGGACACTGAAGCTTTCTTT.

CDR3 in DNA: TGTGCCAGCAGAGGTACAGGGGAAGATACGCAGTATTTT. The encoded protein is CASRGTGEDTQYF. The chain employs TRBV2 and TRBJ2-3; 7 bases agree with TRBD1. The germline gives CDR1 SNHLY, CDR2 FYNNEI. This CDR3 is 13 amino acids long. Losses at the gene ends were 6 bases for V and 5 bases for J; bases not matched to a gene: 5.

In its sample, this clone was seen a few times. The chain has TRBV28 and TRBJ1-5; D uncertain. The CDR3 has 14 amino acids. The V end was cut by 6 bases, the J end by 2 bases, with 11 bases between. Germline lookup yields CDR1 MDHEN and CDR2 SYDVKM. The CDR3 loop is CASSPNTRNQPQHF. The CDR3 region has the DNA TGTGCCAGCAGCCCGAACACGCGCAATCAGCCCCAGCATTTT.

The chain couples TRBV2 to TRBJ2-7; TRBD2 might be the D (5 bases). The V gene's germline CDR1 is SNHLY and CDR2 FYNNEI. The CDR3 length is 13 residues. V was clipped by 10 bases and J by 2 bases, with 15 bases between them. The CDR3 nucleotides are TGTGCCACCGCCCGGGGTACCCCCTACGAGCAGTACTTC. This translates into CATARGTPYEQYF.

This clone has a single count. The chain combines TRBV5-1 with TRBJ2-5; 7 positions agree with TRBD1. From germline, CDR1 is SGHRS and CDR2 YFSETQ. The V segment lost 7 bases and the J segment 2 bases; nucleotides outside the gene matches: 17. The CDR3 is 17 amino acids. Here the CDR3 DNA reads TGCGCCAGCGCATGGATGACTCGGGACAGCACTCAAGAGACCCAGTACTTC. This encodes CASAWMTRDSTQETQYF.

This chain connects TRBV11-3 to TRBJ2-1, with D uncertain. V was pared by 5 bases and J by 7 bases, with 9 bases between. From germline, CDR1 is SGHNT and CDR2 YENEEA. The CDR3 loop spans 12 amino acids. CDR3: CASSTFTNEQFF. The CDR3 DNA reads as TGTGCCAGCAGCACTTTCACTAATGAGCAGTTCTTC.

The chain links TRBV9 to TRBJ2-1; TRBD1 agrees at 7 bases. The CDR3 is made up of 16 amino acids. Germline lookup yields CDR1 SGDLS and CDR2 YYNGEE. V was pared by 3 bases and J by 0 bases, with 6 bases of the junction left unmatched. The CDR3 DNA sequence: TGTGCCAGCAGCGACAAACAGGGGCCCTCCTACAATGAGCAGTTCTTC. This translates into CASSDKQGPSYNEQFF.

The rearrangement joins TRBV18 to TRBJ1-2; a possible D gene is TRBD1 (6 bases). Germline V gene data show CDR1 as KGHSH and CDR2 as LQKENI. The length of the CDR3 is 14 residues. Trimming shortened V by 3 bases and J by 6 bases, and 14 bases separated the two germline ends. The CDR3 region has the DNA TGTGCCAGCTCACCTACGGACAGAACTCATGGCTACACCTTC. It yields the protein CASSPTDRTHGYTF.

The V gene is TRBV11-2, the J gene TRBJ1-6, with TRBD1 matching over 9 bases. After removal of 2 bases from V and 7 bases from J, the junction contained 9 bases not matched to a gene. The germline CDR1 and CDR2 sequences are SGHAT and FQNNGV. The CDR3 loop spans 17 amino acids. The CDR3, as DNA: TGTGCCAGCAGCTTAACTGGACCGGGACAGGGAAATTCACCCCTCCACTTT. This sequence encodes CASSLTGPGQGNSPLHF.

The chain joins TRBV9 to TRBJ1-2, with TRBD1 matching over 12 bases. Germline CDR1 reads SGDLS; CDR2 reads YYNGEE. V was pared by 3 bases and J by 8 bases, with 5 bases of the junction left unmatched. The CDR3 totals 14 residues. The CDR3 region has the DNA TGTGCCAGCAGCGGGGACAGGGGGCCGGAGGGCTACACCTTC. Its protein product is CASSGDRGPEGYTF.

The V and J genes are TRBV3-1 (or the pseudogene TRBV3-2) and TRBJ1-4, with 7 bases aligning to TRBD1. The ends lost 1 base at V and 7 bases at J; junction bases unmatched: 6. Germline V gene sequence: CDR1 LGHDT, CDR2 YNNKEL (reference sequence). This CDR3 comprises 15 residues. CDR3 sequence: CASSQARSGGEKLFF. The CDR3 bases are TGTGCCAGCAGCCAAGCGCGGTCAGGGGGTGAAAAACTGTTTTTT.

V gene TRBV5-5 combines with J gene TRBJ1-5, with 7 bases matching TRBD1. The ends lost 4 bases at V and 0 bases at J; junction bases unmatched: 4. CDR1 and CDR2 (germline): SGHKS, YYEKEE (reference sequence). This CDR3 has 15 residues. CDR3 protein: CASSTRQGSNQPQHF. Here the CDR3 DNA reads TGTGCCAGCAGCACCCGACAGGGTAGCAATCAGCCCCAGCATTTT.

This rearrangement joins TRBV5-1 to TRBJ2-6; D unresolved. The CDR3 runs 15 residues. V was cut by 0 bases and J by 0 bases, with 4 bases left in between. CDR1 is SGHRS, CDR2 YFSETQ, per germline. Written as DNA, the CDR3 is TGCGCCAGCAGCTTGGACAGCTCTGGGGCCAACGTCCTGACTTTC. Amino acids: CASSLDSSGANVLTF.

The chain employs TRBV5-1 and TRBJ2-7; 8 bases line up with TRBD1. V trimming: 0 bases; J trimming: 0 bases; junction bases outside the gene matches: 5. This CDR3 has 16 residues. From germline, CDR1 is SGHRS and CDR2 YFSETQ. CDR3 region: CASSLGQGAGSYEQYF. CDR3 nucleotide sequence: TGCGCCAGCAGCTTGGGTCAGGGGGCTGGCTCCTACGAGCAGTACTTC. Using reference TRBV5-1 and TRBJ2-7 for the parts outside the CDR3, the full variable domain is KAGVTQTPRYLIKTRGQQVTLSCSPISGHRSVSWYQQTPGQGLQFLFEYFSETQRNKGNFPGRFSGRQFSNSRSEMNVSTLELGDSALYLCASSLGQGAGSYEQYFGPGTRLTVT.

The gene calls are TRBV18 and TRBJ2-1; D not resolved. Germline lookup yields CDR1 KGHSH and CDR2 LQKENI. The CDR3 loop spans 15 amino acids. Trimming shortened V by 2 bases and J by 9 bases, and 17 bases separated the two germline ends. The chain's CDR3 is CASSPARLETGEQFF. CDR3 sequence (DNA): TGTGCCAGCTCACCAGCACGTCTAGAAACTGGTGAGCAGTTCTTC.

This sequence joins TRBV15 and TRBJ1-3; the D gene is possibly TRBD1 (6 bases). Germline V CDR1 and CDR2: LNHNV, YYDKDF (reference sequence). V gave up 3 bases and J gave up 0 bases, with 6 bases separating them. The CDR3 has 14 residues. The CDR3 sequence is CATSRDSSGNTIYF. As DNA, the CDR3 is TGTGCCACCAGCAGGGACAGCTCTGGAAACACCATATATTTT.

The table lists this clone with a count of one. J is TRBJ2-5 and V is TRBV29-1, with TRBD2 identical over 9 bases. Trimming removed 2 bases from V and 5 bases from J; junction bases left unmatched: 6. The CDR3 covers 14 residues. The V gene's germline CDR1 is SQVTM and CDR2 ANQGSEA. The CDR3 DNA follows: TGCAGCGTTGAAAGGGTAGCGGGGGTGGAGACCCAGTACTTC. Encoded protein: CSVERVAGVETQYF.

The chain has TRBV18 and TRBJ2-3, with D perhaps TRBD1 (6 bases). The germline V gene encodes CDR1 KGHSH and CDR2 LQKENI. Trimming shortened V by 3 bases and J by 5 bases, and 15 bases separated the two germline ends. This CDR3 has 15 amino acids. CDR3 residues: CASSPYRDQRDTQYF. In nucleotides, the CDR3 is TGTGCCAGCTCACCCTACAGGGATCAAAGAGATACGCAGTATTTT.

This chain uses TRBV28 with TRBJ2-5, with D hard to call. The CDR3 covers 15 residues. Germline V gives CDR1 MDHEN, CDR2 SYDVKM. Trimming cost V 1 base and J 2 bases, with 11 bases left between them. The chain's CDR3 is CASSLYGPAQETQYF. The DNA for the CDR3 is TGTGCCAGCAGTTTATATGGGCCCGCTCAAGAGACCCAGTACTTC.

The chain carries TRBV29-1 and TRBJ1-1, with TRBD1 matching over 10 bases. This CDR3 comprises 13 residues. The V segment lost 4 bases and the J segment 3 bases; nucleotides outside the gene matches: 2. Per germline, CDR1 SQVTM and CDR2 ANQGSEA. In nucleotides, the CDR3 is TGCAGCGTTGGGGGACAGGGGTACACTGAAGCTTTCTTT. This encodes CSVGGQGYTEAFF.

A word on this clone: Other DNA variants within this sample encode the same CDR3. V and J are TRBV6-5 and TRBJ1-2; D is ambiguous. Between the trimmed V and J ends, which lost 2 bases and 0 bases, there was a span of 4 bases. There are 13 residues in the CDR3. In germline, CDR1 is MNHEY, CDR2 SVGAGI. The CDR3 loop is CASSYAANYGYTF. The CDR3 region has the DNA TGTGCCAGCAGTTACGCGGCTAACTATGGCTACACCTTC.

A few counts support this clone. The chain joins TRBV27 to TRBJ1-4; 7 nucleotides align to TRBD1. The J segment lost 6 bases and the V segment lost 2 bases, leaving 3 bases of the junction unmatched. Germline CDR1 MNHEY, CDR2 SMNVEV (reference sequence). The CDR3 extends over 14 amino acids. Written as DNA, the CDR3 is TGTGCCAGCAGTTTACGACAGGGTTATGAAAAACTGTTTTTT. It specifies CASSLRQGYEKLFF.

This chain connects TRBV21-1 to TRBJ2-7; the tabulated D call, TRBD1, remains unverified against the DNA. TRBV21-1 is reported as a pseudogene. The CDR3 totals 18 residues. CDR3 in DNA: TGTGCCAGCAGCACAAGGGTGACAGGGAAAGTCCTATTGAGCGAGCAGTACTTC. It yields the protein CASSTRVTGKVLLSEQYF.